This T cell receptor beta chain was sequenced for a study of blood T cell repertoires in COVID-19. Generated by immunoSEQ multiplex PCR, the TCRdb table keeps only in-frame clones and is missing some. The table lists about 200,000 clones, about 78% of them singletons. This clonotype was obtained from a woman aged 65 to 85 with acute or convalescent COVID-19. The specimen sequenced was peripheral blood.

In DNA, the CDR3 is TGTGCCAGCAGGGGGGCGGGGGAGAACTATGGCTACACCTTC. This encodes CASRGAGENYGYTF. J is TRBJ1-2 and V is TRBV6-6; TRBD1 is a possible D gene (6 bases). Germline CDR1 reads MNHNY; CDR2 reads SVGAGI (reference sequence). The V end was cut by 6 bases, the J end by 2 bases, with 13 bases between. The CDR3 runs to 14 residues.